The 13 T cell receptor beta chains reported below all come from one sample, sequenced in a study of blood T cell repertoires in COVID-19. TCRdb's copy holds only in-frame clones and misses some; the assay was immunoSEQ multiplex PCR. The table includes more than 200,000 clones, around 83% detected once. Sequenced input: peripheral blood. All receptors derive from a woman between 40 and 50 years old who had recovered from COVID-19.

This sequence joins TRBV18 and TRBJ1-5; D is perhaps TRBD1 (5 bases). CDR3 length: 17 residues. V lost 1 base and J 3 bases, leaving 16 bases between the germline ends. The germline V gene has CDR1 KGHSH and CDR2 LQKENI. The CDR3, as DNA: TGTGCCAGCTCACCACGCGGATCGGGGGAAAACAATCAGCCCCAGCATTTT. This sequence encodes CASSPRGSGENNQPQHF.

The chain employs TRBV11-3 and TRBJ2-7; 9 bases fit TRBD1. CDR3 length equals 15 residues. After removal of 5 bases from V and 2 bases from J, the junction contained 7 bases not matched to a gene. Per the germline V gene, CDR1 is SGHNT and CDR2 is YENEEA. The CDR3 reads CASSGGDRAAYEQYF. The CDR3 nucleotides read TGTGCCAGCAGCGGGGGGGACAGGGCTGCCTACGAGCAGTACTTC.

The chain joins TRBV7-2 to TRBJ2-7; D uncertain. Germline V gene lookup returns CDR1 SGHTA and CDR2 FQGNSA. The V and J ends lost 5 bases and 2 bases respectively, with 10 bases between them. This CDR3 is 13 amino acids long. The DNA for the CDR3 is TGTGCCAGCAGCCCTACTTCGACCTACGAGCAGTACTTC. This encodes CASSPTSTYEQYF.

This chain links TRBV2 with TRBJ1-2; unclear D gene. The CDR3 extends over 11 amino acids. Germline CDR1 reads SNHLY; CDR2 reads FYNNEI. Trimming took 6 bases from V and 8 from J, leaving 10 bases between them. In DNA, the CDR3 is TGTGCCAGCAGCGAGGCTGAAGGCTACACCTTC. This encodes CASSEAEGYTF.

The rearrangement uses TRBV19 and TRBJ1-2; TRBD1 matches at 9 bases. V shed 6 bases and J 7 bases; nucleotides not matched to a gene: 12. The CDR3 has 15 amino acids. The germline V gene has CDR1 LNHDA and CDR2 SQIVND (reference sequence). CDR3 sequence: CASSPLNRGPVGYTF. The CDR3 DNA is TGTGCCAGTAGCCCTTTAAACAGGGGGCCAGTTGGCTACACCTTC.

Here the CDR3 reads CAWRGAYYGYTF. CDR3 nucleotides: TGTGCCTGGCGCGGGGCTTACTATGGCTACACCTTC. This chain links TRBV30 with TRBJ1-2; the D gene is possibly TRBD1 (5 bases). The CDR3 length is 12 residues. Germline CDR1 and CDR2: GTSNPN and SVGIG (reference sequence). V shed 5 bases and J shed 3 bases, with 10 bases lying between them. The full variable domain, its missing parts supplied by reference TRBV30 and TRBJ1-2, is SQTIHQWPATLVQPVGSPLSLECTVEGTSNPNLYWYRQAAGRGLQLLFYSVGIGQISSEVPQNLSASRPQDRQFILSSKKLLLSDSGFYLCAWRGAYYGYTFGSGTRLTVV.

The chain uses TRBV12-3 or TRBV12-4 and TRBJ1-5; D not resolved. This CDR3 is built from 13 residues. The V and J ends lost 6 bases and 4 bases respectively, with 10 bases between them. CDR3 protein: CASSRDMNQPQHF. The CDR3 nucleotides read TGTGCCAGCAGCCGCGACATGAATCAGCCCCAGCATTTT.

As to this clone: One end of the junction varies from germline; a read error may be responsible. V gene TRBV5-1 combines with J gene TRBJ1-4; TRBD1 is a possible D gene (6 bases). Germline CDR1 is SGHRS and CDR2 is YFSETQ. The CDR3 is 16 amino acids. The CDR3 coding sequence is TGCGCCAGCAGATTGGTAGGGGGACGTATAAATGAAAAACTGTTTTTT. It specifies CASRLVGGRINEKLFF.

The rearrangement uses TRBV6-5 and TRBJ1-2; 7 nucleotides match TRBD1. V was clipped by 6 bases and J by 3 bases; unmatched bases: 7. Germline lookup yields CDR1 MNHEY and CDR2 SVGAGI. The CDR3 length is 14 residues. CDR3 nucleotide sequence: TGTGCCAGCAGACCAGACAGGGTCGACTATGGCTACACCTTC. It translates to CASRPDRVDYGYTF.

This sequence joins TRBV6-5 and TRBJ1-1; maybe TRBD1 (5 bases). The CDR3 spans 14 residues. The germline V gene has CDR1 MNHEY and CDR2 SVGAGI. Trimming cost V 5 bases and J 5 bases, with 15 bases left between them. The CDR3 coding sequence is TGTGCCAGCAGTCGCAGGGCAGGGCGTACTGAAGCTTTCTTT. Protein product: CASSRRAGRTEAFF.

This clone was found a few times. V is TRBV4-2 and J is TRBJ2-5, with TRBD1 identical over 7 bases. Germline V gene lookup returns CDR1 LGHNA and CDR2 YNFKEQ. The CDR3 covers 16 residues. J gave up 0 bases and V 0 bases, and 4 bases lay outside the gene matches. The CDR3 loop is CASSQEGGQNQETQYF. DNA for the CDR3: TGTGCCAGCAGCCAAGAAGGGGGCCAGAACCAAGAGACCCAGTACTTC.

The rearrangement joins TRBV2 to TRBJ1-2; D is ambiguous. The CDR3 contains 17 residues. Per germline, CDR1 SNHLY and CDR2 FYNNEI. Trimming took off 8 bases at V and 0 bases at J, with 22 bases between the two ends. The CDR3 DNA reads as TGTGCCAGCGGCAAAGGTCCAGGCTCTTCGACTAACTATGGCTACACCTTC. It codes for CASGKGPGSSTNYGYTF.

The chain is built from TRBV10-3 and TRBJ2-2, with 7 bases that match TRBD1. V trimming: 2 bases; J trimming: 6 bases; junction bases outside the gene matches: 9. CDR3 length: 16 amino acids. The germline V gene encodes CDR1 ENHRY and CDR2 SYGVKD. CDR3 sequence (DNA): TGTGCCATCAGTGAGCGGGTGACAGGGATTTCCGGGGAGCTGTTTTTT. Translating it yields CAISERVTGISGELFF.